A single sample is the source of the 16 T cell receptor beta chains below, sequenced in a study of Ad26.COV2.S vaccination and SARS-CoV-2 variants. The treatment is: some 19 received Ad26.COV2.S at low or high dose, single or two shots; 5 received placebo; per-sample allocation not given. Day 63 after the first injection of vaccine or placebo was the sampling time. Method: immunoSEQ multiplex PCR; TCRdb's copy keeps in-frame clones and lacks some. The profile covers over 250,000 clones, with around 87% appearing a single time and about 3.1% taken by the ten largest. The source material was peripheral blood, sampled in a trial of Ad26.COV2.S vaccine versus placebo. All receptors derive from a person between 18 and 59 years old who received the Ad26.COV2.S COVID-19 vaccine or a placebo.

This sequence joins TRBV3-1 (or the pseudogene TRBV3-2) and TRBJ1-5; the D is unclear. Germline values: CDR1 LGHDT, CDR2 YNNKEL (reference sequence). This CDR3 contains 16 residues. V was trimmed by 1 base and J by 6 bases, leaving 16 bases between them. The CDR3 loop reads CASSQGTRSGGQPQHF. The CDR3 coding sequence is TGTGCCAGCAGCCAAGGGACCCGAAGCGGTGGTCAGCCCCAGCATTTT.

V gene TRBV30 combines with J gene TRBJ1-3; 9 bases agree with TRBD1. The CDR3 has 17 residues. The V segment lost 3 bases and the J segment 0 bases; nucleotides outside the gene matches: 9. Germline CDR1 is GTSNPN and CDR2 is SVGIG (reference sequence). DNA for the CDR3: TGTGCCTGGAGGCCCGGGACAGGGTTCCTCTCTGGAAACACCATATATTTT. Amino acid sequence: CAWRPGTGFLSGNTIYF.

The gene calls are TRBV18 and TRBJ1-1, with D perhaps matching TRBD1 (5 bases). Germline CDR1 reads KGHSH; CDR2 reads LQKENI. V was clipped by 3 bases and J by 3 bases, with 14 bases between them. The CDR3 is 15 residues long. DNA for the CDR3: TGTGCCAGCTCACCGGGACTCCACCGAGACACTGAAGCTTTCTTT. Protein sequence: CASSPGLHRDTEAFF.

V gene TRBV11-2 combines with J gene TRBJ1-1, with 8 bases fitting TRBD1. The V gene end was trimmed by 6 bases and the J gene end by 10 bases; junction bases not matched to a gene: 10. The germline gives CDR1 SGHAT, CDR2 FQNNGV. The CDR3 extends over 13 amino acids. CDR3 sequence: CASRRIRDRGAFF. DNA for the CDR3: TGTGCCAGCAGACGGATTCGCGACAGGGGAGCTTTCTTT.

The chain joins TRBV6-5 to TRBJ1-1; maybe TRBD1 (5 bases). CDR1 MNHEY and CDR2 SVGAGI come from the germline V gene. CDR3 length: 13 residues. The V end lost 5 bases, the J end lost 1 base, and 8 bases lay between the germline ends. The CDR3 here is CASSLRENTEAFF. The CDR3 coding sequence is TGTGCCAGCAGTCTCAGGGAGAACACTGAAGCTTTCTTT.

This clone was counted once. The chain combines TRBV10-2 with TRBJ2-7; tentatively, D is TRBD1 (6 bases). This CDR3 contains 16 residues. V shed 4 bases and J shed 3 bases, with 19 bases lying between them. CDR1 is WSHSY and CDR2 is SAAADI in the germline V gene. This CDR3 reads CASSGGPLRGLYEQYF. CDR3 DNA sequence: TGCGCCAGCAGTGGGGGGCCGCTCAGGGGTCTCTACGAGCAGTACTTC.

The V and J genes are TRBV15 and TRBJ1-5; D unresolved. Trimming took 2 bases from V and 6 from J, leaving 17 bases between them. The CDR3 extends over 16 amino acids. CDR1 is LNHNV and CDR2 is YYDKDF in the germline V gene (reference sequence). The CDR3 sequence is CATSRNHPSAAQPQHF. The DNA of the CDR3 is TGTGCCACCAGCAGAAACCACCCCAGCGCTGCTCAGCCCCAGCATTTT.

The chain's CDR3 is CASSLELAGDTQYF. In DNA, the CDR3 is TGTGCCAGCAGCTTAGAACTAGCGGGGGATACGCAGTATTTT. V and J are TRBV7-9 and TRBJ2-3, with 10 bases aligning to TRBD2. With 1 base clipped from V and 6 bases from J, the junction kept 1 base outside the gene matches. The CDR3 is 14 amino acids. The germline gives CDR1 SEHNR, CDR2 FQNEAQ (reference sequence).

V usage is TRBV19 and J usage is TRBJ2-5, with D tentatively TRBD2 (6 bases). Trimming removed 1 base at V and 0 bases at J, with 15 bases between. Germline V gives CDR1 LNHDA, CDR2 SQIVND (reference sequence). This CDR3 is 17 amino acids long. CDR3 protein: CASSIVAGAGYQETQYF. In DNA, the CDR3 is TGTGCCAGTAGTATAGTCGCTGGGGCGGGGTACCAAGAGACCCAGTACTTC.

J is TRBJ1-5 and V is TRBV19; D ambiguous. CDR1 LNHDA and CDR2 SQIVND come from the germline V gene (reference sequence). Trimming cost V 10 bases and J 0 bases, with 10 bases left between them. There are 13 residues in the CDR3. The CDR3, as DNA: TGTGCCACTGTTAGAGATAGCAATCAGCCCCAGCATTTT. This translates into CATVRDSNQPQHF.

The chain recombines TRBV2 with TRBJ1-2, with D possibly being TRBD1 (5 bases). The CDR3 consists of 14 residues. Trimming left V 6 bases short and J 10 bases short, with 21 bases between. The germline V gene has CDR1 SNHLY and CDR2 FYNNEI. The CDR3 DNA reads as TGTGCCAGCAGCCGGGGCCAGGTGATCGTTCACTACACCTTC. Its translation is CASSRGQVIVHYTF.

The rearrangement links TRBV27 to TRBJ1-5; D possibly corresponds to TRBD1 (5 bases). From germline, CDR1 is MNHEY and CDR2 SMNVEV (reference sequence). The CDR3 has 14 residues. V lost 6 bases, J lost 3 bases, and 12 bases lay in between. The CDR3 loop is CASRRGTPNQPQHF. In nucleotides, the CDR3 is TGTGCCAGCAGGAGGGGTACCCCCAATCAGCCCCAGCATTTT.

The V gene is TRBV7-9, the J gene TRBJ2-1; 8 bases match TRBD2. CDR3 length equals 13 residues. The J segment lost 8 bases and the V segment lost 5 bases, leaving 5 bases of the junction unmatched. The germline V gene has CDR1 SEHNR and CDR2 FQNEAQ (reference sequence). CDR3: CASSPGTRDEQFF. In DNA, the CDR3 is TGTGCCAGCAGCCCCGGGACTAGGGATGAGCAGTTCTTC.

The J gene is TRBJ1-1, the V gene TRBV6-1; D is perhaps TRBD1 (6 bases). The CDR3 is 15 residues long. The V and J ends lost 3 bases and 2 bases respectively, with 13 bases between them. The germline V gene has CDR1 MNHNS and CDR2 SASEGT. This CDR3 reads CASSDHTGGNTEAFF. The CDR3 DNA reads TGTGCCAGCAGTGACCACACCGGGGGCAACACTGAAGCTTTCTTT.

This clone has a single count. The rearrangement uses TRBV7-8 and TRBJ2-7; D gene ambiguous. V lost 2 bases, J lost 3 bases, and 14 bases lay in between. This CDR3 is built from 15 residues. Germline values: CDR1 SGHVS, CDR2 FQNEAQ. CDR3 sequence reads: CASSLSQDGVYEQYF. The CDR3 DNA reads TGTGCCAGCAGCTTAAGTCAGGATGGGGTCTACGAGCAGTACTTC.

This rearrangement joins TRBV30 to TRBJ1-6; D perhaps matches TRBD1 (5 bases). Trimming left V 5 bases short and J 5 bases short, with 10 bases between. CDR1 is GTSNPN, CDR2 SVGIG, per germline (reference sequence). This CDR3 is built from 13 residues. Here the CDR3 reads CAWEGTHNSPLHF. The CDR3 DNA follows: TGTGCCTGGGAGGGGACCCATAATTCACCCCTCCACTTT.